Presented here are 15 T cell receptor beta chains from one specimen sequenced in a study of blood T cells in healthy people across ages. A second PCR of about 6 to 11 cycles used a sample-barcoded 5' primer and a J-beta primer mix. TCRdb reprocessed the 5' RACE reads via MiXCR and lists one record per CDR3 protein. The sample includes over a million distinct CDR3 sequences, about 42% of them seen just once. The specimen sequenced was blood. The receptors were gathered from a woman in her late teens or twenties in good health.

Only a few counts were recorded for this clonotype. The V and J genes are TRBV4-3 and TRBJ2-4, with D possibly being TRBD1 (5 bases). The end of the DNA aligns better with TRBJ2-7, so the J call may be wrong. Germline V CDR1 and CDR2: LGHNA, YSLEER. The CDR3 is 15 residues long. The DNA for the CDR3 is TGCGCCAGCAGCCAAGATCGACAGACCTACTACGAGCAGTACTTC. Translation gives CASSQDRQTYYEQYF.

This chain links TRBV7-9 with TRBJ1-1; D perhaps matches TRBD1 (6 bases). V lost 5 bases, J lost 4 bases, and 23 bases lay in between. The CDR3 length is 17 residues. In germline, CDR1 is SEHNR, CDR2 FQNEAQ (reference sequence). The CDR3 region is CASSLQWGRPLGTEAFF. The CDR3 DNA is TGTGCCAGCAGCCTCCAATGGGGGCGTCCCTTGGGCACTGAAGCTTTCTTT.

The CDR3 nucleotides read TGCGCCAGCAGCCGTGGGGGAACGGTCTCTGGGGCCAACGTCCTGACTTTC. Translated, it gives CASSRGGTVSGANVLTF. The rearrangement joins TRBV4-1 to TRBJ2-6, with D tentatively TRBD1 or TRBD2 (5 bases each). Germline CDR1 MGHRA, CDR2 YSYEKL. The CDR3 consists of 17 residues. The V and J ends lost 4 bases and 0 bases respectively, with 13 bases between them.

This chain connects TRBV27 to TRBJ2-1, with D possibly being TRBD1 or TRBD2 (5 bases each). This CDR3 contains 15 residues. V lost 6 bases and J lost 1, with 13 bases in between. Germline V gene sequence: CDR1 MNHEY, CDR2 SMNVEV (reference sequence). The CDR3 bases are TGTGCCAGCAGAAGGGGCTCGGGGTCCTACAATGAGCAGTTCTTC. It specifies CASRRGSGSYNEQFF.

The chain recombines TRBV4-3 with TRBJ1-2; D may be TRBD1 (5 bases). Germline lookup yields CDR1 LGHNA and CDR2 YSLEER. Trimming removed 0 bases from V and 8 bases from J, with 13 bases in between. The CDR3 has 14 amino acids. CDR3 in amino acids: CASSQDPQGGGYTF. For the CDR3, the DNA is TGCGCCAGCAGCCAAGATCCGCAGGGAGGAGGCTACACCTTC.

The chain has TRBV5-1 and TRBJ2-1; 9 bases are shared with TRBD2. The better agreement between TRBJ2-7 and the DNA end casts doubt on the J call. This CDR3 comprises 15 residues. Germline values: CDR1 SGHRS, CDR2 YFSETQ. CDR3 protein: CASRSSGGNYNEQYF. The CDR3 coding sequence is TGCGCCAGCAGGTCGAGCGGGGGGAATTACAATGAGCAGTACTTC.

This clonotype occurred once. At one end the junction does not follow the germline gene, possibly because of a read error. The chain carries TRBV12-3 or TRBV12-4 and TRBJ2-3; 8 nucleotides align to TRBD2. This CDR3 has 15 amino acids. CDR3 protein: CASSPFGGGGDTEYF. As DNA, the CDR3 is TGTGCCAGCAGTCCCTTCGGGGGGGGCGGTGATACGGAGTATTTT.

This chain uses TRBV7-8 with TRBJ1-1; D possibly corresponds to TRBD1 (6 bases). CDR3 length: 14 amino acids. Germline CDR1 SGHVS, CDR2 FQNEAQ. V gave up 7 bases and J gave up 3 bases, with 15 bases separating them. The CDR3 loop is CASNPGQLDTEAFF. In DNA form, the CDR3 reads TGTGCCAGCAACCCCGGACAGTTGGACACTGAAGCTTTCTTT.

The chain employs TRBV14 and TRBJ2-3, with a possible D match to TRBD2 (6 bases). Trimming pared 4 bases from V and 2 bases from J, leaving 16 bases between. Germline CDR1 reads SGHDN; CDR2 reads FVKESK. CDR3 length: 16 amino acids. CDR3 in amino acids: CASSRLARRDTDTQYF. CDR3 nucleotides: TGTGCCAGCAGCCGGTTGGCCCGGCGGGACACAGATACGCAGTATTTT.

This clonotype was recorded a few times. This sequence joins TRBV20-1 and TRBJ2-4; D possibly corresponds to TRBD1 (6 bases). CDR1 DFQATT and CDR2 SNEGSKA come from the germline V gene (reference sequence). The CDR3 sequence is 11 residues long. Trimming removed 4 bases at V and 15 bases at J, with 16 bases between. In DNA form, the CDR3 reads TGCAGTGCTAACAACAGGGAACACCCGTACTTC. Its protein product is CSANNREHPYF.

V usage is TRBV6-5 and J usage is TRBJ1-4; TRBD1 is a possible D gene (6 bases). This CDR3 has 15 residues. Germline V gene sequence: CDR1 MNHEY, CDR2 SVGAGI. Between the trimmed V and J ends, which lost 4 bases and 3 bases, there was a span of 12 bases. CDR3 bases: TGTGCCAGCAGTTCCCGGGGGCGGGCTAATGAAAAACTGTTTTTT. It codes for CASSSRGRANEKLFF.

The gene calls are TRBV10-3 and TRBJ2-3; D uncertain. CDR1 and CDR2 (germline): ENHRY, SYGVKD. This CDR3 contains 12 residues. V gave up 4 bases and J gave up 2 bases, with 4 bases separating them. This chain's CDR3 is CAISVNTDTQYF. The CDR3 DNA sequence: TGTGCCATCAGTGTGAACACAGATACGCAGTATTTT.

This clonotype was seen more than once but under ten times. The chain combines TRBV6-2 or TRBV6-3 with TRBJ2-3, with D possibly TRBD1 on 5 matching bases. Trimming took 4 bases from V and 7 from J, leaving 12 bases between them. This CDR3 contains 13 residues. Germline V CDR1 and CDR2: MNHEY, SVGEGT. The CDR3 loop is CASSSRVANTQYF. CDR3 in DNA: TGTGCCAGCAGTTCCAGGGTTGCTAATACGCAGTATTTT.

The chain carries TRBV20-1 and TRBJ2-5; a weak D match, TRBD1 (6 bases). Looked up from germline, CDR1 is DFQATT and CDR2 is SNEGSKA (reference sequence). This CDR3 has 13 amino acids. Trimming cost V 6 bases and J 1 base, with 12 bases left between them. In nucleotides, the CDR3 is TGCAGTGCCCGCCGGACAGCCCAAGAGACCCAGTACTTC. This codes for CSARRTAQETQYF.

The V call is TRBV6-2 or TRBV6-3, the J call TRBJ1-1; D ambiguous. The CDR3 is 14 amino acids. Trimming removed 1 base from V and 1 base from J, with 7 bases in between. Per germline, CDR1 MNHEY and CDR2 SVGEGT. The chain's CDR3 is CASSYYGPNTEAFF. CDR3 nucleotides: TGTGCCAGCAGTTACTACGGACCGAACACTGAAGCTTTCTTT.